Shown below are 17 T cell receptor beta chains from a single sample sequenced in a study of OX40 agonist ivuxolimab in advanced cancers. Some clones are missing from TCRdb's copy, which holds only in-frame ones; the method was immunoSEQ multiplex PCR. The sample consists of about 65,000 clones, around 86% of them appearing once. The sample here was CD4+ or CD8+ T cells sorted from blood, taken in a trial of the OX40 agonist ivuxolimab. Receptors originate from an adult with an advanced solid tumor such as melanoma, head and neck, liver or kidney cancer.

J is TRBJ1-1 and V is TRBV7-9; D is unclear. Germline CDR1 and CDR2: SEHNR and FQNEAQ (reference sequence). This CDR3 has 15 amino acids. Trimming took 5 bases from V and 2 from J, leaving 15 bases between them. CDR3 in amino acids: CASSRTRVGNTEAFF. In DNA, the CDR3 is TGTGCCAGCAGCCGCACTAGGGTAGGAAACACTGAAGCTTTCTTT.

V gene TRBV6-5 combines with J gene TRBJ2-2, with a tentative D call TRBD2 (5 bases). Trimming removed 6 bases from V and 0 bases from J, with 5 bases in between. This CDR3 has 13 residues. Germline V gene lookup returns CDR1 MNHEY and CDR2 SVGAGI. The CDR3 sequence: CASRLANTGELFF. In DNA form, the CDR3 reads TGTGCCAGCAGACTAGCGAACACCGGGGAGCTGTTTTTT.

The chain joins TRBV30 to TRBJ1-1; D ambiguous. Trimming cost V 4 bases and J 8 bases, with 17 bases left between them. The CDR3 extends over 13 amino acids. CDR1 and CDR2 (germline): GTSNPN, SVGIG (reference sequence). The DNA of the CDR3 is TGTGCCTGGACCTTCAGAGGCCTTCCGGAAGCTTTCTTT. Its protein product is CAWTFRGLPEAFF.

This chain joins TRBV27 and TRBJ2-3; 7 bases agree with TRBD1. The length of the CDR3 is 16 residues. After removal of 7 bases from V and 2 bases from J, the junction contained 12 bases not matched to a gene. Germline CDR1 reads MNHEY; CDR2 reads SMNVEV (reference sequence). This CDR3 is CASTPGNRGNTDTQYF. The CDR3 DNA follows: TGTGCCAGCACCCCTGGGAACAGGGGAAACACAGATACGCAGTATTTT.

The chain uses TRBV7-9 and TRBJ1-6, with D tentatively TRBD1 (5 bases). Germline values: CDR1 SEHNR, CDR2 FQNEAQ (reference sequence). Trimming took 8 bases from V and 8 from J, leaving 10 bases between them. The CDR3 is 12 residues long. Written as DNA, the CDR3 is TGTGCCAGCCAGGGCACGGATTCACCCCTCCACTTT. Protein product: CASQGTDSPLHF.

As DNA, the CDR3 is TGTGCCAGCAGCCCGACCGGGAGCGGGCTGGAAGCTTTCTTT. Translated: CASSPTGSGLEAFF. This sequence joins TRBV5-6 and TRBJ1-1; the D is unclear. V lost 4 bases, J lost 8 bases, and 18 bases lay in between. Per the germline V gene, CDR1 is SGHDT and CDR2 is YYEEEE. This CDR3 has 14 residues.

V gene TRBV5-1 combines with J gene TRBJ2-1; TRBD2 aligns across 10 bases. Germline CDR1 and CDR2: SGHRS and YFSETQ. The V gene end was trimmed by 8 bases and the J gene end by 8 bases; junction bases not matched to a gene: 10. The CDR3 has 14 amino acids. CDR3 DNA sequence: TGCGCCAGTGTCAGTAGCGGGGGGCCCCATGAGCAGTTCTTC. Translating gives CASVSSGGPHEQFF. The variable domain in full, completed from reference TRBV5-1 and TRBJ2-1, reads KAGVTQTPRYLIKTRGQQVTLSCSPISGHRSVSWYQQTPGQGLQFLFEYFSETQRNKGNFPGRFSGRQFSNSRSEMNVSTLELGDSALYLCASVSSGGPHEQFFGPGTRLTVL.

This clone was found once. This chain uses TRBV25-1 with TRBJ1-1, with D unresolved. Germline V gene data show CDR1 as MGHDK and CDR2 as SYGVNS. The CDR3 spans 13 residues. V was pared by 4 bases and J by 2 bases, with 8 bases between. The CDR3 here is CASSAALNTEAFF. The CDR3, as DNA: TGTGCCAGCAGTGCGGCCCTTAACACTGAAGCTTTCTTT.

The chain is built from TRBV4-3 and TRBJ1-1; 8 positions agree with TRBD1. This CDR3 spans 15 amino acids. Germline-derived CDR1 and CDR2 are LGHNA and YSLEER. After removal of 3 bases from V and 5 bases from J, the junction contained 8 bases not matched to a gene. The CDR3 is CASSHADRGGTEAFF. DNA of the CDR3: TGCGCCAGCAGCCATGCTGACAGGGGTGGGACTGAAGCTTTCTTT.

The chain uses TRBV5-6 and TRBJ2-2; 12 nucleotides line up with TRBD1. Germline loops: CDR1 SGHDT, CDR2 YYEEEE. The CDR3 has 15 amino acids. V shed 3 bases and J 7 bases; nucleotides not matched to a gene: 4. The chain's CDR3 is CASSSGTGGFGELFF. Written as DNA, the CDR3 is TGTGCCAGCAGCTCCGGGACAGGGGGCTTCGGGGAGCTGTTTTTT. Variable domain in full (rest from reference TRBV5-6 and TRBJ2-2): DAGVTQSPTHLIKTRGQQVTLRCSPKSGHDTVSWYQQALGQGPQFIFQYYEEEERQRGNFPDRFSGHQFPNYSSELNVNALLLGDSALYLCASSSGTGGFGELFFGEGSRLTVL.

As DNA, the CDR3 is TGCAGCGTTGGGGAGGCTGAGCAGTTCTTC. It yields the protein CSVGEAEQFF. The V and J genes are TRBV29-1 and TRBJ2-1, with D possibly matching TRBD2 (6 bases). Germline V gene sequence: CDR1 SQVTM, CDR2 ANQGSEA. CDR3 size: 10 residues. V was clipped by 4 bases and J by 9 bases, with 7 bases between them.

CDR3 sequence (DNA): TGTGCCAGCAGGCACCGGGACAGTGGAACCTACGAGCAGTACTTC. It translates to CASRHRDSGTYEQYF. The V and J genes are TRBV6-5 and TRBJ2-7; TRBD1 aligns across 7 bases. This CDR3 has 15 amino acids. V shed 6 bases, J shed 2 bases, and the junction held 10 bases outside the gene matches. Looked up from germline, CDR1 is MNHEY and CDR2 is SVGAGI.

The CDR3 protein is CASIDSYNEKLFF. CDR3 DNA sequence: TGTGCCAGCATTGACAGTTATAATGAAAAACTGTTTTTT. This sequence joins TRBV6-1 and TRBJ1-4; a possible D gene is TRBD1 (5 bases). Between the trimmed V and J ends, which lost 7 bases and 4 bases, there was a span of 10 bases. This CDR3 spans 13 amino acids. Germline V gives CDR1 MNHNS, CDR2 SASEGT.

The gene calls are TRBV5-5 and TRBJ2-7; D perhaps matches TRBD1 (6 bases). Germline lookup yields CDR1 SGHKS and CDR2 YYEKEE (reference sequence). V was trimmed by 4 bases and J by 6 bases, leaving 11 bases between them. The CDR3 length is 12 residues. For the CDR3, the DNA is TGTGCCAGCAGCGTCACAGGGCGCGAGCAGTACTTC. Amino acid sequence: CASSVTGREQYF.

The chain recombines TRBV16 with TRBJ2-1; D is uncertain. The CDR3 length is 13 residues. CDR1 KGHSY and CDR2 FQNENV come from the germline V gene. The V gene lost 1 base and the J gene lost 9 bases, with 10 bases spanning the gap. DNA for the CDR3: TGTGCCAGCAGCCAATTCCAGGTTGGTGAGCAGTTCTTC. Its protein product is CASSQFQVGEQFF.

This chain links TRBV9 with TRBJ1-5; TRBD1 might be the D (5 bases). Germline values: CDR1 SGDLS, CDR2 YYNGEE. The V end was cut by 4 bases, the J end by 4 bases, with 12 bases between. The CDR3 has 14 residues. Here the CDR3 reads CASSPFGGNQPQHF. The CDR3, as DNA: TGTGCCAGCAGCCCCTTTGGGGGGAATCAGCCCCAGCATTTT.

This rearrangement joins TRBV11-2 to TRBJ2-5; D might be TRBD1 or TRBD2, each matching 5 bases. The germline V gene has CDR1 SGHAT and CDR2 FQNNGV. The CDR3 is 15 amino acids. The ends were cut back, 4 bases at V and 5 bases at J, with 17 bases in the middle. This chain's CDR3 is CASSSRMGTEETQYF. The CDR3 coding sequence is TGTGCCAGCAGCTCCCGGATGGGGACGGAGGAGACCCAGTACTTC.